Below, 16 T cell receptor beta chains from the same sample are listed, as sequenced in a study of tumor and adjacent non-tumor tissue in lung cancer. The library came from three nested PCR rounds adapted from ARM-PCR protocols. TCRdb passed the multiplex PCR reads through MiXCR, listing each CDR3 protein once. The table has 120,000 to 150,000 distinct CDR3 sequences, around 65% seen once. RNA was extracted from bulk tissue without any cell sorting. Sample: lung tumor tissue. The receptor source for this set is a man aged 55 to 70 with small cell lung cancer.

About this clonotype: An end of the junction does not agree with germline; a read error may underlie this. The V and J genes are TRBV20-1 and TRBJ2-1; D is possibly TRBD2 (6 bases). The CDR3 has 14 amino acids. CDR1 and CDR2 from the germline V gene are DFQATT and SNEGSKA (reference sequence). CDR3 amino acids: CSANDGEDYNEQFF. CDR3 DNA sequence: TGCAGTGCTAATGATGGGGAGGACTACAATGAGCAATTCTTC.

This clonotype was seen many times. The V and J genes are TRBV20-1 and TRBJ1-2; no clear D. From germline, CDR1 is DFQATT and CDR2 SNEGSKA (reference sequence). This CDR3 has 13 residues. V lost 4 bases and J 2 bases, leaving 11 bases between the germline ends. The chain's CDR3 is CSAIDYGNYGYTF. Written as DNA, the CDR3 is TGCAGTGCTATTGATTACGGAAACTATGGCTACACCTTC.

This clonotype was counted only a few times. CDR3 amino acids: CASSALEGRPLHF. The CDR3 coding sequence is TGTGCCAGCAGTGCGTTGGAGGGAAGACCCCTCCACTTT. The J gene is TRBJ1-6, the V gene TRBV6-1; D gene uncertain. CDR3 length: 13 amino acids. CDR1 MNHNS and CDR2 SASEGT come from the germline V gene. V gave up 4 bases and J gave up 12 bases, with 13 bases separating them.

This clonotype was observed many times. The chain joins TRBV6-5 to TRBJ2-1; TRBD2 is a possible D gene (6 bases). CDR1 and CDR2 from the germline V gene are MNHEY and SVGAGI. V lost 9 bases and J 0 bases, leaving 18 bases between the germline ends. The CDR3 consists of 16 residues. In nucleotides, the CDR3 is TGTGCCAGTGGAGGGAACTACCGTACCTCCTACAATGAGCAGTTCTTC. Residues: CASGGNYRTSYNEQFF.

This clonotype has just a few counts. A much more abundant neighbour one base away suggests this may be a read error. This rearrangement joins TRBV11-3 to TRBJ2-7, with D maybe TRBD1 (5 bases). The CDR3 consists of 12 residues. The germline V gene encodes CDR1 SGHNT and CDR2 YENEEA. The CDR3 DNA is TGTGCCAACAGCTGGGGCGTGTACGAGCAGTACGTC. Its protein product is CANSWGVYEQYV.

The chain is built from TRBV19 and TRBJ1-1; tentative D call: TRBD1 (6 bases). The germline V gene encodes CDR1 LNHDA and CDR2 SQIVND (reference sequence). Trimming pared 5 bases from V and 7 bases from J, leaving 14 bases between. The CDR3 consists of 13 residues. The CDR3 loop reads CASSARTVYEAFF. The DNA for the CDR3 is TGTGCCAGTAGTGCCCGGACAGTTTATGAAGCTTTCTTT.

This clonotype was picked up many times. The V call is TRBV11-2, the J call TRBJ2-1; D is unclear. The ends were cut back, 1 base at V and 14 bases at J, with 15 bases in the middle. The CDR3 covers 13 residues. The germline CDR1 and CDR2 sequences are SGHAT and FQNNGV. DNA for the CDR3: TGTGCCAGCAGCTTAGGGCGGCTTGGGGTGGAGTTCTTC. This codes for CASSLGRLGVEFF.

Concerning this clonotype: Its ends do not fully match the called genes, so a read error is possible. V gene TRBV11-1 combines with J gene TRBJ2-7, with 9 bases aligning to TRBD2. CDR1 is SGHAT and CDR2 is FQDESV in the germline V gene (reference sequence). The CDR3 length is 16 residues. CDR3: CASSGGSGSLIYELYF. CDR3 bases: TGTGCCAGCAGCGGCGGTAGCGGGAGTCTTATTTACGAGCTGTACTTC.

V is TRBV6-4 and J is TRBJ2-1; no firm D call. Trimming removed 2 bases from V and 8 bases from J, with 10 bases in between. This CDR3 is 13 amino acids long. Germline V gene sequence: CDR1 MRHNA, CDR2 SNTAGT. The CDR3 sequence is CASSDRGVDEQFF. The CDR3 DNA reads TGTGCCAGCAGTGACCGTGGAGTGGATGAGCAGTTCTTC.

CDR3 DNA: TGCGCCAGCAGCGCCGGACAGGGTGGCTACACCTTC. This sequence encodes CASSAGQGGYTF. This rearrangement joins TRBV5-1 to TRBJ1-2, with 8 bases that match TRBD1. The CDR3 totals 12 residues. Germline assignment: CDR1 SGHRS and CDR2 YFSETQ. After removal of 4 bases from V and 7 bases from J, the junction contained 3 bases not matched to a gene. Using reference TRBV5-1 and TRBJ1-2 for the parts outside the CDR3, the full variable domain is KAGVTQTPRYLIKTRGQQVTLSCSPISGHRSVSWYQQTPGQGLQFLFEYFSETQRNKGNFPGRFSGRQFSNSRSEMNVSTLELGDSALYLCASSAGQGGYTFGSGTRLTVV.

On this clonotype itself: At one boundary the junction diverges from the germline segment, which might be a read error. The V and J genes are TRBV20-1 and TRBJ1-1; 10 bases are a match to TRBD1. This CDR3 region has 13 residues. Looked up from germline, CDR1 is DFQATT and CDR2 is SNEGSKA (reference sequence). The CDR3 sequence: CSAPRWDRGEGFF. CDR3 nucleotide sequence: TGCAGTGCTCCCCGATGGGACAGGGGTGAAGGTTTCTTT.

On this clonotype itself: A much larger clone differs from this one at a single base, so this may be a read error. The V and J genes are TRBV6-5 and TRBJ2-7; D may match TRBD1 or TRBD2 (5 bases each). This CDR3 comprises 14 residues. Germline V gene sequence: CDR1 MNHEY, CDR2 SVGAGI. V was clipped by 7 bases and J by 5 bases, with 18 bases between them. In nucleotides, the CDR3 is TGTGCCAGCACTTCGGGACCGGAGGTCCACGAGCAGTACTTC. It is translated as CASTSGPEVHEQYF.

Comment on this clonotype: Compared with germline, one end of the junction differs, possibly owing to a read error. The chain is built from TRBV11-2 and TRBJ2-1, with D perhaps matching TRBD2 (5 bases). Looked up from germline, CDR1 is SGHAT and CDR2 is FQNNGV. There are 16 residues in the CDR3. CDR3 region: CATSFVRARGSGKQFF. DNA of the CDR3: TGTGCCACCAGCTTCGTCCGGGCCCGAGGAAGCGGTAAGCAGTTCTTC.

This clonotype was observed once. V is TRBV5-6 and J is TRBJ1-2, with unresolved D. The CDR3 has 14 residues. V lost 7 bases and J lost 7, with 20 bases in between. CDR1 and CDR2 from the germline V gene are SGHDT and YYEEEE. The CDR3: CASGHAPVIAGYTF. As DNA, the CDR3 is TGTGCCAGCGGCCATGCCCCCGTGATCGCTGGCTACACCTTC.

This clonotype was observed many times. The chain uses TRBV4-1 and TRBJ1-4, with 7 positions matching TRBD1. The CDR3 has 15 amino acids. CDR1 MGHRA and CDR2 YSYEKL come from the germline V gene. Germline trimming cut 0 bases from V and 8 bases from J; bases unmatched to any gene: 6. The CDR3, as DNA: TGCGCCAGCAGCCAAGATACAGGGGCCGGGGAAAAACTGTTTTTT. It translates to CASSQDTGAGEKLFF.

This clonotype came up a few times. The chain couples TRBV7-3 to TRBJ2-1; D gene uncertain. The CDR3 loop spans 13 amino acids. The V and J ends lost 2 bases and 13 bases respectively, with 15 bases between them. Germline loops: CDR1 SGHTA, CDR2 FQGTGA. DNA of the CDR3: TGTGCCAGCAGCTTAGCCCCCCCTTCAAACCAGTTCTTC. Protein product: CASSLAPPSNQFF.